This T cell receptor beta chain originates from a study of T cells in Graves' hyperthyroidism and ophthalmopathy. General study results and limits: Patients with ophthalmopathy were separated from those with stable hyperthyroidism by a 13 V-J model. Most clonotypes expanded in thyroid above 0.001 were likewise present in blood. Ophthalmopathy, which appeared later, was predicted by the model a median 6.5 months before onset.

The CDR3 covers 15 residues. Germline V gene data show CDR1 as MNHNS and CDR2 as SASEGT. After removal of 6 bases from V and 3 bases from J, the junction contained 7 bases not matched to a gene. This clonotype has more than one count but fewer than ten. Its antigen is unknown. TCR beta CDR3 regions were amplified from RNA. The TCR CDR3 was amplified in a first-round RT-PCR using the HTBI primer set. TCRdb re-called the multiplex PCR reads through MiXCR, storing one row per CDR3 protein. The table records 360,000 or so distinct CDR3 sequences, 15% of them present only once. Reasons for excluding patients were uncontrolled infection, other autoimmune disease, pregnancy or lactation.

The chain is built from TRBV6-1 and TRBJ1-4; TRBD1 matches 7 bases. Sequencing used blood. This receptor was taken from a woman aged 60-70 years with Graves' ophthalmopathy. The CDR3 region is CASSKWGQPNEKLFF. As DNA, the CDR3 is TGTGCCAGCAGCAAGTGGGGACAGCCTAATGAAAAACTGTTTTTT.